Listed below are T cell receptor beta chains from one sample, sequenced in a study of shared clonotypes between healthy human individuals. Repertoires were generated with immunoSEQ multiplex PCR, while TCRdb's copy carries only in-frame clones and drops some. Among some 2 million clones listed, about 95% were seen once. The sample was naive CD8+ T cells sorted from blood. Receptor source: a man younger than 35 in good health. CDR3s include the opening cysteine and the closing phenylalanine or tryptophan. Fields, in order: J gene, V gene, D gene, clone size, CDR3 protein, CDR3 DNA. A D gene is named only where the DNA matches it firmly. Some rows mark clone size as missing; the rest say once, few, many or name a class of expanded clone.

j_call: TRBJ1-3; v_call: TRBV7-8; d_call: -; clone_size: -; cdr3_aa: CASSLDSKTETGNTIYF; cdr3_nt: TGTGCCAGCAGCTTAGATTCGAAGACAGAAACTGGAAACACCATATATTTT
j_call: TRBJ2-7; v_call: TRBV5-1; d_call: -; clone_size: -; cdr3_aa: CASSLAVGRTYEQYF; cdr3_nt: TGCGCCAGCAGCTTGGCCGTAGGCCGAACCTACGAGCAGTACTTC
j_call: TRBJ1-2; v_call: TRBV10-3; d_call: -; clone_size: -; cdr3_aa: CAISEGSYYGYTF; cdr3_nt: TGTGCCATCAGTGAGGGCTCCTACTATGGCTACACCTTC
j_call: TRBJ2-1; v_call: TRBV5-4; d_call: TRBD2; clone_size: -; cdr3_aa: CASSSGLAGDEQFF; cdr3_nt: TGTGCCAGCAGCTCGGGACTAGCGGGAGATGAGCAGTTCTTC
j_call: TRBJ2-3; v_call: TRBV2; d_call: -; clone_size: -; cdr3_aa: CASSQTVSSPNLDTQYF; cdr3_nt: TGTGCCAGCAGTCAGACGGTCAGTTCGCCTAATTTAGATACGCAGTATTTT
j_call: TRBJ2-1; v_call: TRBV6-4; d_call: -; clone_size: -; cdr3_aa: CASSDGPVSSYNEQFF; cdr3_nt: TGTGCCAGCAGTGACGGGCCTGTGAGCTCCTACAATGAGCAGTTCTTC
j_call: TRBJ2-1; v_call: TRBV28; d_call: TRBD2; clone_size: -; cdr3_aa: CASSFRGVLGTEQFF; cdr3_nt: TGTGCCAGCAGTTTTCGGGGGGTTCTTGGAACTGAGCAGTTCTTC
j_call: TRBJ2-1; v_call: TRBV7-8; d_call: -; clone_size: -; cdr3_aa: CASSLVTGTSSYNEQFF; cdr3_nt: TGTGCCAGCAGCTTAGTCACAGGGACCAGCTCCTACAATGAGCAGTTCTTC
j_call: TRBJ1-6; v_call: TRBV18; d_call: -; clone_size: -; cdr3_aa: CASSPDREYSPLHF; cdr3_nt: TGTGCCAGCTCACCCGACCGGGAGTATTCACCCCTCCACTTT
j_call: TRBJ2-1; v_call: TRBV9; d_call: TRBD2; clone_size: once; cdr3_aa: CASSGTSGNYNEQFF; cdr3_nt: TGTGCCAGCAGCGGAACTAGCGGGAACTACAATGAGCAGTTCTTC